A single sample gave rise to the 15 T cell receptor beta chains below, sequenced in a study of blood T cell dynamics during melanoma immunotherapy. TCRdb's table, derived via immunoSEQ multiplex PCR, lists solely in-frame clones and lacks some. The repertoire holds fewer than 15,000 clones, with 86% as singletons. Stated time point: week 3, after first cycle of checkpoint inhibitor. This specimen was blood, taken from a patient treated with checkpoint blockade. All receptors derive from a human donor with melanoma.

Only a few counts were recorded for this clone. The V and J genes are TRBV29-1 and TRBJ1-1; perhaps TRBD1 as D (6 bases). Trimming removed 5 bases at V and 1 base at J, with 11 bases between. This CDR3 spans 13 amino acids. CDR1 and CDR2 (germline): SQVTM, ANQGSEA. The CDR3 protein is CSVWTVENTEAFF. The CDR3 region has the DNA TGCAGCGTTTGGACAGTTGAGAACACTGAAGCTTTCTTT.

In DNA form, the CDR3 reads TGTGCTGGGAGGACTAGCGGGACGTACGAGCAGTACTTC. It yields the protein CAGRTSGTYEQYF. The V call is TRBV12-5, the J call TRBJ2-5, with TRBD2 matching 12 bases. With the DNA end fitting TRBJ2-7 better, the J assignment may be wrong. Germline V CDR1 and CDR2: LGHNT, FRNRAP. The CDR3 is made up of 13 amino acids.

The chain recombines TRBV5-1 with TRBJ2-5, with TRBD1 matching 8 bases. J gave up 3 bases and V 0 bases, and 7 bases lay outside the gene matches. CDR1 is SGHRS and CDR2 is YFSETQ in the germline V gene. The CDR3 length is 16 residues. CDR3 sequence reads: CASSLGGTGVEETQYF. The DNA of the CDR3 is TGCGCCAGCAGCTTGGGGGGGACAGGAGTGGAAGAGACCCAGTACTTC.

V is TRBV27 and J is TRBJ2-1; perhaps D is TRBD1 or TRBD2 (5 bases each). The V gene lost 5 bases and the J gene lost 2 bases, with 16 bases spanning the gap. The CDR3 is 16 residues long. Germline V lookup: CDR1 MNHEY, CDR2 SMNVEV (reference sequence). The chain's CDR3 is CASSLQGTKAYNEQFF. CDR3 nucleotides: TGTGCCAGCAGTCTACAAGGGACGAAAGCCTACAATGAGCAGTTCTTC.

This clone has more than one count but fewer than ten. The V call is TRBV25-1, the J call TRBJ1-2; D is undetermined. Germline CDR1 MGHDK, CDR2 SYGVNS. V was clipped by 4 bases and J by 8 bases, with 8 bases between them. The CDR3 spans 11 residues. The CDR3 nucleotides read TGTGCCAGCAGTGGATCAGCGGGCTACACCTTC. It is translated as CASSGSAGYTF.

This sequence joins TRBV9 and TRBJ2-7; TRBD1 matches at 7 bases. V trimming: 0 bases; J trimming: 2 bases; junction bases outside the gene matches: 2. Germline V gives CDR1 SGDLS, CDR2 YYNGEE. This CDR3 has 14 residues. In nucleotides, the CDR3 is TGTGCCAGCAGCGTAGGAGACAGGGCCTACGAGCAGTACTTC. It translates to CASSVGDRAYEQYF.

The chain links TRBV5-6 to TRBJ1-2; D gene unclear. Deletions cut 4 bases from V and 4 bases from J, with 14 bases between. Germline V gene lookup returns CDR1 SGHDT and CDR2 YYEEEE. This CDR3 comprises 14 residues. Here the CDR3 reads CASSPYGRAYGYTF. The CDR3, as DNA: TGTGCCAGCAGCCCGTACGGCAGAGCCTATGGCTACACCTTC.

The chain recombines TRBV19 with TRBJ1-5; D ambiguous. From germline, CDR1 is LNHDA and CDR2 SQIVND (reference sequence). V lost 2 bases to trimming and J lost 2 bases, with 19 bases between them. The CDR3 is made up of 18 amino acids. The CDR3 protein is CASSIPGSSGLRNQPQHF. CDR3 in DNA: TGTGCCAGTAGTATACCTGGATCCTCCGGTCTACGCAATCAGCCCCAGCATTTT.

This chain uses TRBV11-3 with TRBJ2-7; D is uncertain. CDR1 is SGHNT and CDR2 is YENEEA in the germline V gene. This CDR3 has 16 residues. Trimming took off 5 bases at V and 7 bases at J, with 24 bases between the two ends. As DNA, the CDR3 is TGTGCCAGCAGCGATCTAGGGTTGGACGGTCCGGCGGAGCAGTACTTC. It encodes CASSDLGLDGPAEQYF.

The CDR3 nucleotides read TGTGCCACCCTCCGCTACGAGCAGTACTTC. Its protein product is CATLRYEQYF. The chain has TRBV12-1 and TRBJ2-7; TRBD2 is the table's D call and was not checked against the DNA. TRBV12-1 is a documented pseudogene. The length of the CDR3 is 10 residues.

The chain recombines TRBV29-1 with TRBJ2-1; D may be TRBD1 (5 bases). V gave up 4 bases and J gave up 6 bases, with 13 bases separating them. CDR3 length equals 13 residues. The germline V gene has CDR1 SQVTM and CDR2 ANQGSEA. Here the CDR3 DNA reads TGCAGCGTTGGTGGGGTAAGGGGCAATGAGCAGTTCTTC. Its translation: CSVGGVRGNEQFF.

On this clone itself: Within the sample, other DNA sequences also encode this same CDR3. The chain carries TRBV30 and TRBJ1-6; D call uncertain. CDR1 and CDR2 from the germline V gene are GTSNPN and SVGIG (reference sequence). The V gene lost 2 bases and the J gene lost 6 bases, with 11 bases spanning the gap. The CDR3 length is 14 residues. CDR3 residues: CAWSPRRGNSPLHF. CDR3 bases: TGTGCCTGGAGTCCCCGGCGGGGTAATTCACCCCTCCACTTT.

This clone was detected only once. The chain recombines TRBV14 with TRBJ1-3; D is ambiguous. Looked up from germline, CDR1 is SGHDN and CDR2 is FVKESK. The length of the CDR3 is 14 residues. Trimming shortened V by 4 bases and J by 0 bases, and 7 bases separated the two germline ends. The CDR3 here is CASSLSNSGNTIYF. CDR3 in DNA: TGTGCCAGCAGCCTGAGCAACTCTGGAAACACCATATATTTT.

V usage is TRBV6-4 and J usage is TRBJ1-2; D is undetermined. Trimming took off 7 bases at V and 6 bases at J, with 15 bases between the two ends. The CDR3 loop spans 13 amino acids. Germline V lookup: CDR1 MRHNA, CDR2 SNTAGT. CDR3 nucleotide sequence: TGTGCCAGCAACGTCAGCCAGGCGGATGGCTACACCTTC. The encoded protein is CASNVSQADGYTF.

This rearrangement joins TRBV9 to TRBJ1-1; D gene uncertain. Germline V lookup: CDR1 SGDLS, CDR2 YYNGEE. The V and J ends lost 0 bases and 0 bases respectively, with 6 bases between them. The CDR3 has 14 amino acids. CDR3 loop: CASSVAPMNTEAFF. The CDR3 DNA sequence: TGTGCCAGCAGCGTAGCACCGATGAACACTGAAGCTTTCTTT.